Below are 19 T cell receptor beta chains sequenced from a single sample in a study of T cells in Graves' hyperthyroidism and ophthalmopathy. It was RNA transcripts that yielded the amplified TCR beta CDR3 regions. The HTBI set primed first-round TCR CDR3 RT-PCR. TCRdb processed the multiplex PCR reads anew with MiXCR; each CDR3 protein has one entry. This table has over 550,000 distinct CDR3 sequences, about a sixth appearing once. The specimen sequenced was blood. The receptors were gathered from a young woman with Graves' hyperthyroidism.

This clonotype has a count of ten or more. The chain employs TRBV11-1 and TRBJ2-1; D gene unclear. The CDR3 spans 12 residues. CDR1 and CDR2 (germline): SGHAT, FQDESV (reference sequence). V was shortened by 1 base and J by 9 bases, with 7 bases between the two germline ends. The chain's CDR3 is CASSLDSVEQFF. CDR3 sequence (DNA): TGTGCCAGCAGCTTAGACTCCGTTGAGCAGTTCTTC.

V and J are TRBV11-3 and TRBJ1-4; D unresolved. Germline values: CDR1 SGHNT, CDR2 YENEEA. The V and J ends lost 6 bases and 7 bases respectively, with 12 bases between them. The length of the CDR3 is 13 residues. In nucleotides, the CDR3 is TGTGCCAGCAGACGGGGAACGGGTGAAAAACTGTTTTTT. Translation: CASRRGTGEKLFF.

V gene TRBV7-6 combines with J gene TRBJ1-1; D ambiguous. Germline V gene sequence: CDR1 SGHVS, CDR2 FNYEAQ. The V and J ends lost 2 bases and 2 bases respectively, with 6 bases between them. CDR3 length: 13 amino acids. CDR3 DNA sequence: TGTGCCAGCAGCTTAATCGCTAACACTGAAGCTTTCTTT. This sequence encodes CASSLIANTEAFF.

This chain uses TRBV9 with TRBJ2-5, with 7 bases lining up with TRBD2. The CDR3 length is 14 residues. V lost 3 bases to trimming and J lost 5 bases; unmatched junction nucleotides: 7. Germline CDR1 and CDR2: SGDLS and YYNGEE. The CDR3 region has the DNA TGTGCCAGCAGCGGAGGGAGGGAAGGGGAGACCCAGTACTTC. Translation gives CASSGGREGETQYF.

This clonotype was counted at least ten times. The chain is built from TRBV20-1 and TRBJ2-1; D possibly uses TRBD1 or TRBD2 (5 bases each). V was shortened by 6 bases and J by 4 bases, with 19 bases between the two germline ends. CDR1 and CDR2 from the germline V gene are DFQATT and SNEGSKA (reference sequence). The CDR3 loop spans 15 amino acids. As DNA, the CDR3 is TGCAGTGCGGCCATCCGGGGCCTAGATTACAATGAGCAGTTCTTC. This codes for CSAAIRGLDYNEQFF.

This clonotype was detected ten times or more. The CDR3 spells CASSSTGTSFSYNEQFF. CDR3 nucleotide sequence: TGTGCCAGCAGCTCGACCGGGACTAGCTTCAGCTACAATGAGCAGTTCTTC. V gene TRBV7-9 combines with J gene TRBJ2-1; 9 bases align to TRBD2. Germline loops: CDR1 SEHNR, CDR2 FQNEAQ (reference sequence). V dropped 4 bases and J dropped 3; count of bases not matched to a gene: 10. The CDR3 covers 17 residues. Full variable domain (rest looked up from reference TRBV7-9 and TRBJ2-1): DTGVSQNPRHKITKRGQNVTFRCDPISEHNRLYWYRQTLGQGPEFLTYFQNEAQLEKSRLLSDRFSAERPKGSFSTLEIQRTEQGDSAMYLCASSSTGTSFSYNEQFFGPGTRLTVL.

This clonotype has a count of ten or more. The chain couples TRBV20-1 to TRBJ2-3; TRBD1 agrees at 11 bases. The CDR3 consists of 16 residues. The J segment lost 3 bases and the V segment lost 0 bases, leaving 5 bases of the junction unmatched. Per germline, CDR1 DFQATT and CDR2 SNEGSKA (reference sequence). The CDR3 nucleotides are TGCAGTGCTAGAGAGGACAGGGGGCGAGTTACAGATACGCAGTATTTT. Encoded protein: CSAREDRGRVTDTQYF.

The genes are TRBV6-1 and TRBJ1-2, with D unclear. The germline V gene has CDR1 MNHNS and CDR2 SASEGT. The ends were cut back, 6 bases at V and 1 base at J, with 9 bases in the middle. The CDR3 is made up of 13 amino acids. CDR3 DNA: TGTGCCAGCAGACCAGGTAGTAACTATGGCTACACCTTC. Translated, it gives CASRPGSNYGYTF.

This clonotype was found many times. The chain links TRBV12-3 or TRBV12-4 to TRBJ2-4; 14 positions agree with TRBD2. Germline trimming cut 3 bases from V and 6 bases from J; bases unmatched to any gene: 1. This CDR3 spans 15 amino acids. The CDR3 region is CASSFGTSGRNIQYF. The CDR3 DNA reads TGTGCCAGCAGTTTCGGGACTAGCGGGAGAAACATTCAGTACTTC.

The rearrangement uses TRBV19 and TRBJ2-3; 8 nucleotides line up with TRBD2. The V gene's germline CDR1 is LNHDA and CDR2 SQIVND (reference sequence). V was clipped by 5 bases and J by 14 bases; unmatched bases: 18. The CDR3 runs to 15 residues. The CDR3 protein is CASSPARLAGPNVYF. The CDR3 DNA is TGTGCCAGTAGTCCGGCTCGGCTAGCGGGCCCGAACGTGTATTTT.

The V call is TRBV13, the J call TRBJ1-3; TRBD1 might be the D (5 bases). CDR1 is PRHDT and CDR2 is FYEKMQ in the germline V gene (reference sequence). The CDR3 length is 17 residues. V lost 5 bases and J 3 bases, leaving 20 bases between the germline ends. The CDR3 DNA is TGTGCCAGCAGCAGTCTCAGGGACTTCGTAAGTGGAAACACCATATATTTT. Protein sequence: CASSSLRDFVSGNTIYF.

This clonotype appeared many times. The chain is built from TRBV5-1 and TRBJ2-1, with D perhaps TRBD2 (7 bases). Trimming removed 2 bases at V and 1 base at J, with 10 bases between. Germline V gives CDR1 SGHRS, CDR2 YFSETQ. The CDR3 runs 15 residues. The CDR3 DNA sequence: TGCGCCAGCAGCTTAGGGGGGGTTTCCTACAATGAGCAGTTCTTC. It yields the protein CASSLGGVSYNEQFF.

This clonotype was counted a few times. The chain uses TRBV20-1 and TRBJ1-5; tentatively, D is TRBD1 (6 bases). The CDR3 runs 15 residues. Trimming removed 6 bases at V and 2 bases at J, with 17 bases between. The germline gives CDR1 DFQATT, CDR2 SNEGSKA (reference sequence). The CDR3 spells CSARGTVIGNQPQHF. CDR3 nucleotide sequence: TGCAGTGCGAGGGGGACGGTTATCGGCAATCAGCCCCAGCATTTT.

The CDR3 nucleotides read TGTGCCAGTAGTATAGGGGGACGACTAGCGGCCCCGGGGGCAGATACGCAGTATTTT. The encoded protein is CASSIGGRLAAPGADTQYF. The chain recombines TRBV19 with TRBJ2-3, with 9 bases identical to TRBD2. The CDR3 contains 19 residues. Germline loops: CDR1 LNHDA, CDR2 SQIVND (reference sequence). Trimming took 1 base from V and 4 from J; bases not matched to a gene: 15.

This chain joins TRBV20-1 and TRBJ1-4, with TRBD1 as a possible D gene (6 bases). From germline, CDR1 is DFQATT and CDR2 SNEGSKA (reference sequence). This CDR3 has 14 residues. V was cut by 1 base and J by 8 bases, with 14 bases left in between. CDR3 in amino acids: CSARGHREEEKLFF. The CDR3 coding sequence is TGCAGTGCTAGAGGGCACAGGGAGGAAGAAAAACTGTTTTTT.

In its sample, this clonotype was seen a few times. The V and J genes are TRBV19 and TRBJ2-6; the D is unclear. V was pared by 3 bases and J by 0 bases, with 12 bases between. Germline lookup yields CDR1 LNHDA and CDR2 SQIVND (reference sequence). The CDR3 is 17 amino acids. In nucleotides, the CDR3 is TGTGCCAGTAGTATGATTGGCAAAACCTCTGGGGCCAACGTCCTGACTTTC. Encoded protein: CASSMIGKTSGANVLTF. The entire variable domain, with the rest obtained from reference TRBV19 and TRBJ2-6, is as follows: DGGITQSPKYLFRKEGQNVTLSCEQNLNHDAMYWYRQDPGQGLRLIYYSQIVNDFQKGDIAEGYSVSREKKESFPLTVTSAQKNPTAFYLCASSMIGKTSGANVLTFGAGSRLTVL.

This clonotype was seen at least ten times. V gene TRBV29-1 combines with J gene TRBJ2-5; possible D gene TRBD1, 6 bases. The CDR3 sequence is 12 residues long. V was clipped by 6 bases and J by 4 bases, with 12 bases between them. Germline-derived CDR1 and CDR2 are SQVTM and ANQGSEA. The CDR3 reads CSVTTGRETQYF. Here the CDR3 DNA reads TGCAGCGTAACGACAGGCCGAGAGACCCAGTACTTC.

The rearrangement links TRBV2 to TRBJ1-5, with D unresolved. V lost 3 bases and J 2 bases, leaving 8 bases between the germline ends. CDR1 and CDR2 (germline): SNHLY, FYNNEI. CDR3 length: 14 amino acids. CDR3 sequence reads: CASSEELRNQPQHF. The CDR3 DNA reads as TGTGCCAGCAGTGAGGAGTTACGCAATCAGCCCCAGCATTTT.

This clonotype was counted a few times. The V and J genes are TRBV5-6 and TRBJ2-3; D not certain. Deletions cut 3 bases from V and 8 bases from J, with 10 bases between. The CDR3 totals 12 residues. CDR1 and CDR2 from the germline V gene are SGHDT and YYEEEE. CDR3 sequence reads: CASSSRRSTQYF. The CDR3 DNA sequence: TGTGCCAGCAGCTCGCGGCGCAGTACGCAGTATTTT. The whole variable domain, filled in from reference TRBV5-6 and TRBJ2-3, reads DAGVTQSPTHLIKTRGQQVTLRCSPKSGHDTVSWYQQALGQGPQFIFQYYEEEERQRGNFPDRFSGHQFPNYSSELNVNALLLGDSALYLCASSSRRSTQYFGPGTRLTVL.